This passage covers 18 T cell receptor beta chains from one sample sequenced in a study of long-term antiretroviral therapy in people with HIV. Running of the v3.0 immunoSEQ assay took place at survey level. Sequencing was performed with immunoSEQ multiplex PCR; in TCRdb, only in-frame clones are kept and a portion is missing. The sample has roughly 20,000 clones, around 80% seen once. Sequenced material: unsorted PBMCs, taken 4.1 years after starting antiretroviral therapy. These receptors all stem from a woman between 35 and 50 years old with HIV.

The rearrangement uses TRBV9 and TRBJ1-1; 10 nucleotides line up with TRBD1. J gave up 3 bases and V 0 bases, and 2 bases lay outside the gene matches. CDR3 size: 15 residues. In germline, CDR1 is SGDLS, CDR2 YYNGEE. CDR3 loop: CASSVEGTGDTEAFF. The CDR3 DNA follows: TGTGCCAGCAGCGTAGAAGGGACAGGGGACACTGAAGCTTTCTTT.

The gene calls are TRBV19 and TRBJ2-7; TRBD2 matches 8 bases. Germline CDR1 is LNHDA and CDR2 is SQIVND (reference sequence). Unmatched junction bases numbered 8, after V lost 6 bases and J lost 4 bases. The CDR3 runs to 14 residues. The CDR3 region is CASSLSGESYEQYF. CDR3 DNA sequence: TGTGCCAGTAGCCTTAGCGGGGAGTCTTACGAGCAGTACTTC.

The chain combines TRBV13 with TRBJ1-1; possibly TRBD1 for D (6 bases). Germline V gene lookup returns CDR1 PRHDT and CDR2 FYEKMQ (reference sequence). The CDR3 spans 14 residues. Trimming shortened V by 5 bases and J by 0 bases, and 10 bases separated the two germline ends. In nucleotides, the CDR3 is TGTGCCAGCAGCCAGGGGCAGGTGAACACTGAAGCTTTCTTT. As protein: CASSQGQVNTEAFF.

V is TRBV30 and J is TRBJ1-2; D unresolved. V lost 6 bases, J lost 2 bases, and 7 bases lay in between. The germline CDR1 and CDR2 sequences are GTSNPN and SVGIG (reference sequence). The length of the CDR3 is 11 residues. The DNA of the CDR3 is TGTGCCTGTCCCTTAAACTATGGCTACACCTTC. Translation: CACPLNYGYTF.

This clone appeared a single time. The rearrangement links TRBV7-6 to TRBJ1-2; TRBD1 is a possible D gene (6 bases). Trimming removed 5 bases from V and 4 bases from J, with 20 bases in between. The CDR3 runs 16 residues. From germline, CDR1 is SGHVS and CDR2 FNYEAQ. The CDR3 region is CASSPMGGASTYGYTF. The CDR3 nucleotides are TGTGCCAGCAGCCCGATGGGGGGCGCATCGACCTATGGCTACACCTTC.

The chain employs TRBV11-2 and TRBJ2-7; D may be TRBD1 (5 bases). Germline assignment: CDR1 SGHAT and CDR2 FQNNGV. V lost 1 base to trimming and J lost 2 bases, with 12 bases between them. The CDR3 spans 15 residues. For the CDR3, the DNA is TGTGCCAGCAGCTTAGGGTCAGGGTGGGCCTACGAGCAGTACTTC. It yields the protein CASSLGSGWAYEQYF. The variable domain in full, completed from reference TRBV11-2 and TRBJ2-7, reads EAGVAQSPRYKIIEKRQSVAFWCNPISGHATLYWYQQILGQGPKLLIQFQNNGVVDDSQLPKDRFSAERLKGVDSTLKIQPAKLEDSAVYLCASSLGSGWAYEQYFGPGTRLTVT.

The chain carries TRBV5-8 and TRBJ1-5; the D gene is possibly TRBD1 (5 bases). Between the trimmed V and J ends, which lost 1 base and 3 bases, there was a span of 14 bases. Germline loops: CDR1 SGHTS, CDR2 YDEGEE. This CDR3 region has 16 residues. CDR3 DNA sequence: TGTGCCAGCAGCTTGTATATGGGGCCGAACAATCAGCCCCAGCATTTT. Protein product: CASSLYMGPNNQPQHF.

The chain has TRBV13 and TRBJ1-1, with D uncertain. V was clipped by 2 bases and J by 3 bases, with 13 bases between them. The CDR3 spans 15 residues. The germline CDR1 and CDR2 sequences are PRHDT and FYEKMQ (reference sequence). DNA of the CDR3: TGTGCCAGCAGCTTACGACCCTGGAGGGACACTGAAGCTTTCTTT. Translating gives CASSLRPWRDTEAFF.

The chain uses TRBV27 and TRBJ2-1; 9 nucleotides agree with TRBD2. The germline CDR1 and CDR2 sequences are MNHEY and SMNVEV (reference sequence). The CDR3 contains 16 residues. The V segment lost 3 bases and the J segment 2 bases; nucleotides outside the gene matches: 5. The CDR3 DNA reads as TGTGCCAGCAGTTTCGGGCTAGCGGGGACCTACAATGAGCAGTTCTTC. This translates into CASSFGLAGTYNEQFF.

This clone was counted once. This chain uses TRBV7-6 with TRBJ1-1; weak D call: TRBD1 (5 bases). The germline CDR1 and CDR2 sequences are SGHVS and FNYEAQ. The CDR3 contains 14 residues. V lost 4 bases and J 6 bases, leaving 15 bases between the germline ends. Here the CDR3 reads CASSSRAGGPEAFF. The CDR3 DNA follows: TGTGCCAGCAGCTCGCGGGCCGGGGGTCCTGAAGCTTTCTTT. The entire variable domain, with the rest obtained from reference TRBV7-6 and TRBJ1-1, is as follows: GAGVSQSPRYKVTKRGQDVALRCDPISGHVSLYWYRQALGQGPEFLTYFNYEAQQDKSGLPNDRFSAERPEGSISTLTIQRTEQRDSAMYRCASSSRAGGPEAFFGQGTRLTVV.

The V gene is TRBV20-1, the J gene TRBJ1-1, with D hard to call. The CDR3 runs 11 residues. The germline V gene encodes CDR1 DFQATT and CDR2 SNEGSKA (reference sequence). As DNA, the CDR3 is TGCAGCGGGAGGCCAAACACTGAAGCTTTCTTT. Translation gives CSGRPNTEAFF.

The rearrangement joins TRBV7-9 to TRBJ2-5; no clear D gene. V lost 1 base and J lost 5, with 5 bases in between. The CDR3 covers 12 residues. Per the germline V gene, CDR1 is SEHNR and CDR2 is FQNEAQ (reference sequence). CDR3 sequence: CASSLVEETQYF. The DNA for the CDR3 is TGTGCCAGCAGCTTAGTCGAGGAGACCCAGTACTTC.

V gene TRBV19 combines with J gene TRBJ1-5; TRBD1 matches at 7 bases. Germline V gene lookup returns CDR1 LNHDA and CDR2 SQIVND (reference sequence). V shed 9 bases, J shed 1 base, and the junction held 15 bases outside the gene matches. This CDR3 is 17 amino acids long. CDR3 nucleotides: TGTGCCAGCCACCGGGACAGAGAGTTACTAAGCAATCAGCCCCAGCATTTT. Its translation is CASHRDRELLSNQPQHF.

The genes are TRBV5-5 and TRBJ2-7, with 7 bases matching TRBD2. From germline, CDR1 is SGHKS and CDR2 YYEKEE (reference sequence). After removal of 0 bases from V and 0 bases from J, the junction contained 3 bases not matched to a gene. CDR3 length: 15 amino acids. The CDR3 sequence is CASSLGLAGSYEQYF. The DNA of the CDR3 is TGTGCCAGCAGCTTGGGATTAGCGGGCTCCTACGAGCAGTACTTC.

The chain employs TRBV2 and TRBJ2-7, with TRBD2 matching over 8 bases. With 8 bases clipped from V and 4 bases from J, the junction kept 7 bases outside the gene matches. The CDR3 runs to 13 residues. Germline CDR1 reads SNHLY; CDR2 reads FYNNEI. CDR3 amino acids: CASLAGSRYEQYF. The CDR3 DNA reads TGTGCCAGCTTAGCGGGAAGTAGGTACGAGCAGTACTTC.

The chain combines TRBV5-4 with TRBJ2-1; possible D gene TRBD2, 6 bases. There are 17 residues in the CDR3. CDR1 and CDR2 from the germline V gene are SGHNT and YYREEE (reference sequence). V dropped 1 base and J dropped 0 bases, with 14 bases sitting between them. This CDR3 is CASSLRGGTSSYNEQFF. CDR3 bases: TGTGCCAGCAGCTTGAGGGGCGGGACCAGCTCCTACAATGAGCAGTTCTTC.

CDR3 residues: CASSLVAEGGPQHF. The CDR3 DNA follows: TGTGCCAGCAGCTTAGTGGCAGAGGGGGGGCCCCAGCATTTT. The rearrangement links TRBV11-2 to TRBJ1-5; the D gene is possibly TRBD1 (6 bases). The CDR3 sequence is 14 residues long. From germline, CDR1 is SGHAT and CDR2 FQNNGV. Trimming shortened V by 1 base and J by 9 bases, and 13 bases separated the two germline ends.

This clone was found a few times. The same CDR3 also results from other DNA sequences found in this sample. The V and J genes are TRBV12-5 and TRBJ2-5; D not certain. Germline V CDR1 and CDR2: LGHNT, FRNRAP. V shed 0 bases and J shed 6 bases, with 5 bases lying between them. This CDR3 has 12 residues. CDR3 bases: TGTGCTAGTGGTTTGGTCGGTAAGACCCAGTACTTC. It specifies CASGLVGKTQYF.